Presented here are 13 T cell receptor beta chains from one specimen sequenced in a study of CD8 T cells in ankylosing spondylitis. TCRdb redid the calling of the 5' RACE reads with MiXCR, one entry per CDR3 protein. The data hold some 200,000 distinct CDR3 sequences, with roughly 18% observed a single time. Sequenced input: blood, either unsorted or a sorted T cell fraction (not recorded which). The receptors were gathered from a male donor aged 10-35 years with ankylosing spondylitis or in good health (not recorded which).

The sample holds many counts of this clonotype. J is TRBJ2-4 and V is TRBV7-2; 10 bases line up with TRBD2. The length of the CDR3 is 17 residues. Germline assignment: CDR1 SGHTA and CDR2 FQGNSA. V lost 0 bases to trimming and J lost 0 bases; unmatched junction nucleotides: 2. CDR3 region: CASSLAGLAPAKNIQYF. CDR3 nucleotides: TGTGCCAGCAGCTTAGCGGGACTAGCGCCAGCCAAAAACATTCAGTACTTC.

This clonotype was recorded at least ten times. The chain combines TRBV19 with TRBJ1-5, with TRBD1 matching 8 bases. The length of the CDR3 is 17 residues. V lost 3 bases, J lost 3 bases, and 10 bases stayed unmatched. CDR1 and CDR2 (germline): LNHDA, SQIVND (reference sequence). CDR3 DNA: TGTGCCAGTAGTATTGGGGCAGGGGGCCGGGTCAATCAGCCCCAGCATTTT. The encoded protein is CASSIGAGGRVNQPQHF.

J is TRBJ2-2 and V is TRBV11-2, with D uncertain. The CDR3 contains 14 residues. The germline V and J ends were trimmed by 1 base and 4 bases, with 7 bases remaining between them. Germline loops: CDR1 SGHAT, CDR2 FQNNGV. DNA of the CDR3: TGTGCCAGCAGCTTAGCGGCAGCCACCGGGGAGCTGTTTTTT. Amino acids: CASSLAAATGELFF.

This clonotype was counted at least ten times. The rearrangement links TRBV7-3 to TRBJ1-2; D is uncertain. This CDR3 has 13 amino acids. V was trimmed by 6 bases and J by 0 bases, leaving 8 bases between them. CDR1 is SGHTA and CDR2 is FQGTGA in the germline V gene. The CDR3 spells CASSRSSNYGYTF. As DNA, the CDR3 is TGTGCCAGCAGTAGGTCCTCTAACTATGGCTACACCTTC.

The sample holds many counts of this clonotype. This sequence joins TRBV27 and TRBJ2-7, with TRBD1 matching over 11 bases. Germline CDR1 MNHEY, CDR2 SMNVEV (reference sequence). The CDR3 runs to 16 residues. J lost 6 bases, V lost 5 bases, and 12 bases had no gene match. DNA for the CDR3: TGTGCCAGCAGTGATCAGTCACCGGGACAGGGGGTCGAGCAGTACTTC. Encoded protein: CASSDQSPGQGVEQYF.

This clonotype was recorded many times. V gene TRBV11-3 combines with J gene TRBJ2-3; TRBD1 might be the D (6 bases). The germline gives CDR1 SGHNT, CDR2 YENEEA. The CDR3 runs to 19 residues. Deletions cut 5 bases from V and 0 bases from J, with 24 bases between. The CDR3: CASSRRGHLIDSSTDTQYF. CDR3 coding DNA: TGTGCCAGCAGCCGCCGGGGACACTTGATTGACTCTAGCACAGATACGCAGTATTTT. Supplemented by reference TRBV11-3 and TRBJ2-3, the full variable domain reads EAGVVQSPRYKIIEKKQPVAFWCNPISGHNTLYWYLQNLGQGPELLIRYENEEAVDDSQLPKDRFSAERLKGVDSTLKIQPAELGDSAVYLCASSRRGHLIDSSTDTQYFGPGTRLTVL.

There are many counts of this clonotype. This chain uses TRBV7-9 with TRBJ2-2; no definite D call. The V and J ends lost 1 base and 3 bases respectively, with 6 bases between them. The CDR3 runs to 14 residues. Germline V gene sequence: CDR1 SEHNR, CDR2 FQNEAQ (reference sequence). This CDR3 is CASSLGSDTGELFF. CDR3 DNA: TGTGCCAGCAGCTTAGGGTCTGACACCGGGGAGCTGTTTTTT.

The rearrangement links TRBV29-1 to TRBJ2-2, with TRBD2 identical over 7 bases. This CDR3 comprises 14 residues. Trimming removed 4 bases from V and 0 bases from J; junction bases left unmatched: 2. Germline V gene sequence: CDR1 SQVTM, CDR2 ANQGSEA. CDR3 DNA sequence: TGCAGCGTTGGGCTAGCGGCGAACACCGGGGAGCTGTTTTTT. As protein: CSVGLAANTGELFF.

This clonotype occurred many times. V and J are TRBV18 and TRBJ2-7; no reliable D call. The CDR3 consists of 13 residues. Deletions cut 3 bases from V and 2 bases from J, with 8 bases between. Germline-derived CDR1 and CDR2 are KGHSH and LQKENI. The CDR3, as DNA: TGTGCCAGCTCACCGGCCGTAACCTACGAGCAGTACTTC. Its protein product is CASSPAVTYEQYF.

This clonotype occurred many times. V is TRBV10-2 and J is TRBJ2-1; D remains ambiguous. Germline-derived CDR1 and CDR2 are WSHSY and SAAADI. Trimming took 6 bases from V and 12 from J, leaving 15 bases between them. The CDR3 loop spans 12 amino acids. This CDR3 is CASRPDTAAQFF. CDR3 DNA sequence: TGCGCCAGCAGACCTGACACCGCGGCGCAGTTCTTC.

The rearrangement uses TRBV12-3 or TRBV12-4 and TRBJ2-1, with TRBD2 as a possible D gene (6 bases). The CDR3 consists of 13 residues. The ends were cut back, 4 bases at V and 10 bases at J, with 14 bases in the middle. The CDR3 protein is CASSSRDSLEQFF. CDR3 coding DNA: TGTGCCAGCAGTTCCCGGGACTCCCTAGAGCAGTTCTTC.

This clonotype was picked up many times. The CDR3 DNA is TGTGCCACCAGCAGAGATTCCACAGGTCTGTACGAGCAGTACTTC. Protein product: CATSRDSTGLYEQYF. The chain carries TRBV15 and TRBJ2-7, with a possible D match to TRBD1 (5 bases). The germline CDR1 and CDR2 sequences are LNHNV and YYDKDF (reference sequence). The CDR3 covers 15 residues. V lost 0 bases and J lost 4, with 13 bases in between.

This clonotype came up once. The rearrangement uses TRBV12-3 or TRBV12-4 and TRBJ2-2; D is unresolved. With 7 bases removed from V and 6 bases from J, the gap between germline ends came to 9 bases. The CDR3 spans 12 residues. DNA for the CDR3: TGTGCCAGCAAAGAAGGCTCCGGGGAGCTGTTTTTT. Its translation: CASKEGSGELFF.